This paragraph covers one T cell receptor (beta chain) sequence. The data originate from a study of blood T cell repertoires in COVID-19. As for the study in general: Italy, Spain and the United States were the sources of the convalescent and acute COVID-19 samples. Sample material is recorded as cDNA or gDNA derived from T cells, B-cell-depleted T cells, or PBMCs.

Authors' processing steps: Reference gene primers were amplified, and this amplification served to estimate nucleated cell counts. The assay was immunoSEQ multiplex PCR, and TCRdb's table has in-frame clones only and misses some. V and J calls and clone size come straight from that table; D and trimming were deduced from the DNA. This table has under 250,000 clones, around 82% appearing once. This clonotype was sampled from a woman between 70 and 85 years old with acute or convalescent COVID-19. Sequencing input: peripheral blood.

The CDR3 DNA reads TGTGCCAGCAGTCAAGCAGGTACTGAAGCTTTCTTT. Its translation: CASSQAGTEAFF. The J gene is TRBJ1-1, the V gene TRBV28; no definite D call. Germline-derived CDR1 and CDR2 are MDHEN and SYDVKM. V shed 5 bases and J shed 5 bases, with 9 bases lying between them. This CDR3 spans 12 amino acids.